The 12 T cell receptor beta chains reported below all come from one sample, sequenced in a study of blood T cell repertoires in COVID-19. Only in-frame clones appear in the TCRdb table, and some are missing; sequencing was by immunoSEQ multiplex PCR. The data show about 150,000 clones, with about 90% seen just once and 7% held by the top ten. Sequencing input: PBMCs or T cells enriched from blood (not recorded which). Receptors were obtained from a woman in her fifties or sixties who had recovered from COVID-19.

CDR3 protein: CASSPMAGGVRDTQYF. The CDR3 DNA reads TGTGCCAGCAGCCCCATGGCGGGAGGAGTCAGAGATACGCAGTATTTT. The V and J genes are TRBV7-2 and TRBJ2-3; 8 positions agree with TRBD2. The J segment lost 5 bases and the V segment lost 5 bases, leaving 12 bases of the junction unmatched. This CDR3 is built from 16 residues. From germline, CDR1 is SGHTA and CDR2 FQGNSA.

The chain couples TRBV5-1 to TRBJ1-6; 7 bases are a match to TRBD1. CDR1 and CDR2 (germline): SGHRS, YFSETQ. This CDR3 is 15 amino acids long. With V trimmed by 4 bases and J by 7 bases, 8 bases remained unmatched. CDR3 protein: CASSRLGTENSPLHF. The CDR3 nucleotides are TGCGCCAGCAGCCGGCTCGGGACAGAAAATTCACCCCTCCACTTT.

The chain recombines TRBV2 with TRBJ1-1; a possible D gene is TRBD1 (6 bases). Germline lookup yields CDR1 SNHLY and CDR2 FYNNEI. The CDR3 loop spans 13 amino acids. Trimming removed 6 bases from V and 5 bases from J, with 13 bases in between. The CDR3 nucleotides read TGTGCCAGCAGCGATCAGGGGTGGACTGAAGCTTTCTTT. This sequence encodes CASSDQGWTEAFF.

The chain recombines TRBV28 with TRBJ2-1; D perhaps matches TRBD2 (5 bases). There are 14 residues in the CDR3. Germline V gene data show CDR1 as MDHEN and CDR2 as SYDVKM. V lost 2 bases, J lost 5 bases, and 10 bases lay in between. This chain's CDR3 is CASSLSRRDNEQFF. The CDR3 DNA follows: TGTGCCAGCAGTTTAAGTCGGCGGGACAATGAGCAGTTCTTC.

V usage is TRBV30 and J usage is TRBJ2-7; D remains unclear. V was trimmed by 0 bases and J by 6 bases, leaving 6 bases between them. CDR3 length: 11 amino acids. Germline CDR1 reads GTSNPN; CDR2 reads SVGIG (reference sequence). CDR3 residues: CAWSVSVEQYF. For the CDR3, the DNA is TGTGCCTGGAGTGTCAGCGTCGAGCAGTACTTC. The full variable domain, in which reference TRBV30 and TRBJ2-7 provide the parts outside the CDR3, is SQTIHQWPATLVQPVGSPLSLECTVEGTSNPNLYWYRQAAGRGLQLLFYSVGIGQISSEVPQNLSASRPQDRQFILSSKKLLLSDSGFYLCAWSVSVEQYFGPGTRLTVT.

This chain joins TRBV25-1 and TRBJ2-2, with D possibly TRBD1 on 6 matching bases. Germline CDR1 and CDR2: MGHDK and SYGVNS. V lost 2 bases to trimming and J lost 5 bases, with 15 bases between them. The CDR3 runs to 16 residues. CDR3 loop: CASSEGRTVTTGELFF. The CDR3 nucleotides read TGTGCCAGCAGTGAAGGCCGGACAGTGACTACCGGGGAGCTGTTTTTT.

V and J are TRBV6-5 and TRBJ1-3, with 7 bases identical to TRBD1. Trimming at V came to 6 bases and at J to 2 bases, leaving 4 bases not matched to a gene. In germline, CDR1 is MNHEY, CDR2 SVGAGI. The CDR3 is 14 amino acids. The CDR3 sequence: CASRSDRAGNTIYF. For the CDR3, the DNA is TGTGCCAGCAGGTCCGACAGGGCTGGAAACACCATATATTTT.

This chain links TRBV27 with TRBJ2-7; weak D call: TRBD2 (6 bases). This CDR3 has 13 amino acids. CDR1 MNHEY and CDR2 SMNVEV come from the germline V gene (reference sequence). Trimming took off 6 bases at V and 3 bases at J, with 12 bases between the two ends. The CDR3 region has the DNA TGTGCCAGCAGACCGGGACTCCGCTACGAGCAGTACTTC. This codes for CASRPGLRYEQYF.

This clone was detected a few times. The CDR3 reads CASSEVVSGRDTQYF. The CDR3, as DNA: TGTGCCAGCAGTGAAGTTGTTAGCGGGAGGGATACGCAGTATTTT. This rearrangement joins TRBV6-1 to TRBJ2-3; 10 bases agree with TRBD2. The trim removed 1 base at V and 6 bases at J, leaving 4 bases unmatched. CDR3 size: 15 residues. CDR1 and CDR2 from the germline V gene are MNHNS and SASEGT.

The chain is built from TRBV3-1 (or the pseudogene TRBV3-2) and TRBJ1-4, with D unclear. The CDR3 runs to 11 residues. Between the trimmed V and J ends, which lost 3 bases and 7 bases, there was a span of 3 bases. Germline V gene sequence: CDR1 LGHDT, CDR2 YNNKEL (reference sequence). CDR3 protein: CASSQSEKLFF. The CDR3 DNA is TGTGCCAGCAGCCAGAGTGAAAAACTGTTTTTT.

The chain has TRBV3-1 (or the pseudogene TRBV3-2) and TRBJ1-4; no clear D. V lost 3 bases to trimming and J lost 6 bases, with 11 bases between them. Germline V gene data show CDR1 as LGHDT and CDR2 as YNNKEL (reference sequence). The CDR3 has 14 amino acids. The CDR3 spells CASSQKIDYEKLFF. As DNA, the CDR3 is TGTGCCAGCAGCCAGAAGATAGACTATGAAAAACTGTTTTTT.

The chain couples TRBV7-9 to TRBJ2-5; 7 nucleotides align to TRBD1. There are 15 residues in the CDR3. Germline CDR1 SEHNR, CDR2 FQNEAQ (reference sequence). With V trimmed by 4 bases and J by 4 bases, 9 bases remained unmatched. The CDR3: CASSSGQASGETQYF. The DNA of the CDR3 is TGTGCCAGCAGCTCAGGACAGGCTTCGGGAGAGACCCAGTACTTC. Combining the CDR3 with reference TRBV7-9 and TRBJ2-5 gives the whole variable domain DTGVSQNPRHKITKRGQNVTFRCDPISEHNRLYWYRQTLGQGPEFLTYFQNEAQLEKSRLLSDRFSAERPKGSFSTLEIQRTEQGDSAMYLCASSSGQASGETQYFGPGTRLLVL.